The 2 T cell receptor beta chains reported below all come from one sample, sequenced in a study of molecular identifiers for immune sequencing clone quantification. TCRdb ran MiXCR on the PCR reads and lists one entry per CDR3 protein. Among just under 650,000 distinct CDR3 sequences listed, less than 20% were seen once. The sample taken for sequencing was naive CD8+ T cells from blood, with Jurkat cell RNA spiked in. Subset described: FACS-sorted CD8+CD4-CCR7+CD45RA+ naive T cells. The origin of the receptors is a human donor in good health. Some libraries in this study had Jurkat cell RNA spiked in.

The DNA for the CDR3 is TGTGCCAGCAGCTGGGGGGCGGCCAGGAACACCGGGGAGCTGTTTTTT. This encodes CASSWGAARNTGELFF. This chain connects TRBV7-3 to TRBJ2-2, with D perhaps matching TRBD1 or TRBD2 (6 bases each). The length of the CDR3 is 16 residues. Trimming removed 4 bases from V and 1 base from J, with 13 bases in between. The germline CDR1 and CDR2 sequences are SGHTA and FQGTGA.

The chain has TRBV9 and TRBJ2-7; D is unresolved. CDR3 length equals 14 residues. The V gene lost 0 bases and the J gene lost 2 bases, with 9 bases spanning the gap. Germline values: CDR1 SGDLS, CDR2 YYNGEE. The DNA of the CDR3 is TGTGCCAGCAGCGTAGACAGTTCTCCCTACGAGCAGTACTTC. Its protein product is CASSVDSSPYEQYF. The complete variable domain, with remaining parts taken from reference TRBV9 and TRBJ2-7, reads DSGVTQTPKHLITATGQRVTLRCSPRSGDLSVYWYQQSLDQGLQFLIQYYNGEERAKGNILERFSAQQFPDLHSELNLSSLELGDSALYFCASSVDSSPYEQYFGPGTRLTVT.